Below are 25 T cell receptor beta chains sequenced from a single sample in a study of T-cell reconstitution after alpha-beta-depleted transplantation in children. Unique molecular identifiers featured in how the TCRbeta library was prepared. TCRdb itself ran the PCR reads through MiXCR, one entry per CDR3 protein. The data show about 540,000 distinct CDR3 sequences, more than 20% seen once. Sequenced here: PBMCs, sampled before TCRalphabeta/CD19-depleted stem cell transplant. All receptors come from a boy under three years old with Wiskott-Aldrich syndrome, due to receive a stem cell transplant.

The J gene is TRBJ1-3, the V gene TRBV6-5; D gene uncertain. Trimming removed 8 bases at V and 0 bases at J, with 14 bases between. CDR3 size: 15 residues. Per germline, CDR1 MNHEY and CDR2 SVGAGI. CDR3 sequence reads: CASSVSHSSGNTIYF. The CDR3, as DNA: TGTGCCAGCTCAGTTAGTCACAGCTCTGGAAACACCATATATTTT.

Turning to this clonotype: One junction end does not reproduce the germline sequence, and a read error may be involved. The chain couples TRBV4-1 to TRBJ2-1; D could derive from TRBD1 or TRBD2 (5 bases each). Germline values: CDR1 MGHRA, CDR2 YSYEKL. The CDR3 runs to 16 residues. The CDR3, as DNA: TGCGCCAGCAGCCAAGATGAGGGGCTTACCTACAATGAGCACTTCTTC. Translating gives CASSQDEGLTYNEHFF.

J is TRBJ1-5 and V is TRBV27; D unclear. Looked up from germline, CDR1 is MNHEY and CDR2 is SMNVEV (reference sequence). V lost 5 bases and J lost 4, with 12 bases in between. The CDR3 length is 14 residues. The CDR3 sequence: CASSGDGGNQPQHF. The CDR3 DNA sequence: TGTGCCAGCAGTGGGGATGGTGGGAATCAGCCCCAGCATTTT.

The gene calls are TRBV12-3 or TRBV12-4 and TRBJ2-1, with a possible D match to TRBD2 (6 bases). The CDR3 has 14 residues. Trimming removed 4 bases at V and 2 bases at J, with 9 bases between. CDR3 in amino acids: CASSSGGTYNEQFF. CDR3 bases: TGTGCCAGCAGTTCCGGGGGTACCTACAATGAGCAGTTCTTC.

The chain carries TRBV27 and TRBJ1-5; D not certain. Looked up from germline, CDR1 is MNHEY and CDR2 is SMNVEV (reference sequence). V was trimmed by 3 bases and J by 1 base, leaving 10 bases between them. The CDR3 has 15 residues. The CDR3 nucleotides are TGTGCCAGCAGTTTCGGAGGGCTAAGCAATCAGCCCCAGCATTTT. This encodes CASSFGGLSNQPQHF.

The rearrangement uses TRBV12-3 or TRBV12-4 and TRBJ2-3; 9 bases match TRBD1. The V gene end was trimmed by 2 bases and the J gene end by 6 bases; junction bases not matched to a gene: 12. The CDR3 contains 17 residues. The CDR3 nucleotides are TGTGCCAGCAGTTTACCCCGCGGGACAGGGAGTATGGATACGCAGTATTTT. Amino acids: CASSLPRGTGSMDTQYF.

This clonotype appeared a few times. V is TRBV5-1 and J is TRBJ2-1, with 13 bases matching TRBD2. The CDR3 runs to 15 residues. J gave up 5 bases and V 4 bases, and 3 bases lay outside the gene matches. Germline-derived CDR1 and CDR2 are SGHRS and YFSETQ. The CDR3 DNA follows: TGCGCCAGCAGCACGGGACTAGCGGGACACAATGAGCAGTTCTTC. Translating it yields CASSTGLAGHNEQFF. The complete variable domain, with remaining parts taken from reference TRBV5-1 and TRBJ2-1, reads KAGVTQTPRYLIKTRGQQVTLSCSPISGHRSVSWYQQTPGQGLQFLFEYFSETQRNKGNFPGRFSGRQFSNSRSEMNVSTLELGDSALYLCASSTGLAGHNEQFFGPGTRLTVL.

The J gene is TRBJ2-7, the V gene TRBV5-1; tentatively, D is TRBD2 (5 bases). The germline V gene encodes CDR1 SGHRS and CDR2 YFSETQ. Trimming took 0 bases from V and 5 from J, leaving 15 bases between them. The CDR3 runs 15 residues. The CDR3 reads CASSLAVGVTNEQYF. The CDR3 nucleotides are TGCGCCAGCAGCTTGGCCGTGGGAGTAACGAACGAGCAGTACTTC.

The chain carries TRBV6-2 or TRBV6-3 and TRBJ2-2; no clear D gene. Germline V gives CDR1 MNHEY, CDR2 SVGEGT. The CDR3 length is 14 residues. V lost 8 bases and J lost 4, with 14 bases in between. CDR3 region: CASQWSLGTGELFF. The CDR3 DNA reads as TGTGCCAGCCAATGGAGCCTGGGCACCGGGGAGCTGTTTTTT.

The rearrangement links TRBV5-8 to TRBJ2-4; no definite D call. Trimming stripped 3 bases from V and 0 bases from J, with 4 bases between. The CDR3 loop spans 13 amino acids. Looked up from germline, CDR1 is SGHTS and CDR2 is YDEGEE. The chain's CDR3 is CASSYVAKNIQYF. The CDR3 DNA reads as TGTGCCAGCAGCTACGTAGCCAAAAACATTCAGTACTTC.

In its sample, this clonotype was seen a few times. V and J are TRBV3-1 and TRBJ1-6; possible D gene TRBD1, 5 bases. The CDR3 length is 16 residues. The germline V gene encodes CDR1 LGHDT and CDR2 YNNKEL (reference sequence). V shed 0 bases and J shed 10 bases, with 16 bases lying between them. The CDR3 sequence: CASSQDRGVQSSPLHF. CDR3 DNA: TGTGCCAGCAGCCAAGATCGGGGGGTCCAAAGCTCACCCCTCCACTTT.

The chain carries TRBV6-4 and TRBJ2-2, with D possibly matching TRBD2 (6 bases). Germline assignment: CDR1 MRHNA and CDR2 SNTAGT. The CDR3 covers 15 residues. V dropped 6 bases and J dropped 1 base, with 12 bases sitting between them. The CDR3 reads CASSPIGGNTGELFF. The DNA of the CDR3 is TGTGCCAGCAGCCCCATCGGGGGGAACACCGGGGAGCTGTTTTTT.

The chain couples TRBV27 to TRBJ2-5; D ambiguous. Trimming stripped 3 bases from V and 4 bases from J, with 15 bases between. This CDR3 is built from 15 residues. From germline, CDR1 is MNHEY and CDR2 SMNVEV (reference sequence). The CDR3 DNA reads TGTGCCAGCAGTTTTCGGGCCCTAATAGGAGAGACCCAGTACTTC. Its protein is CASSFRALIGETQYF.

This chain links TRBV20-1 with TRBJ2-3; possible D gene TRBD2, 6 bases. Trimming stripped 4 bases from V and 3 bases from J, with 11 bases between. CDR3 size: 13 residues. The germline V gene encodes CDR1 DFQATT and CDR2 SNEGSKA (reference sequence). CDR3 sequence: CSAIQAGTDTQYF. The CDR3 DNA follows: TGCAGTGCTATTCAAGCGGGTACAGATACGCAGTATTTT.

This chain joins TRBV20-1 and TRBJ2-4; 13 nucleotides line up with TRBD2. The CDR3 totals 16 residues. V gave up 5 bases and J gave up 4 bases; unmatched junction bases: 8. Germline V lookup: CDR1 DFQATT, CDR2 SNEGSKA (reference sequence). DNA for the CDR3: TGCAGTGCTGCGAGGACTAGCGGGAGCTCAAAAAACATTCAGTACTTC. Its translation is CSAARTSGSSKNIQYF.

The chain employs TRBV3-1 and TRBJ2-7; no clear D gene. Trimming cost V 5 bases and J 0 bases, with 17 bases left between them. The germline gives CDR1 LGHDT, CDR2 YNNKEL (reference sequence). CDR3 length: 16 residues. The CDR3 region is CASSYYTRASSYEQYF. The CDR3 DNA is TGTGCCAGCAGCTACTATACCCGGGCCAGCTCCTACGAGCAGTACTTC.

The chain combines TRBV7-9 with TRBJ1-2, with 7 bases identical to TRBD1. CDR1 and CDR2 (germline): SEHNR, FQNEAQ (reference sequence). The CDR3 is made up of 16 amino acids. The J segment lost 2 bases and the V segment lost 5 bases, leaving 11 bases of the junction unmatched. For the CDR3, the DNA is TGTGCCAGCAGCCTTAGACAGGGAACTAGAAACTATGGCTACACCTTC. This gives the protein CASSLRQGTRNYGYTF.

The DNA for the CDR3 is TGTGCCACCAGCAGAGATCGACTAGCGGGAGGGCTGCAGTTCTTC. Translated: CATSRDRLAGGLQFF. This chain joins TRBV15 and TRBJ2-1, with TRBD2 matching over 14 bases. This CDR3 contains 15 residues. Looked up from germline, CDR1 is LNHNV and CDR2 is YYDKDF (reference sequence). With V trimmed by 0 bases and J by 12 bases, 4 bases remained unmatched.

This clonotype came up a few times. The chain links TRBV7-6 to TRBJ2-4, with a weak D call TRBD1 (5 bases). This CDR3 has 13 amino acids. Germline CDR1 is SGHVS and CDR2 is FNYEAQ. The V end lost 1 base, the J end lost 8 bases, and 9 bases lay between the germline ends. Here the CDR3 DNA reads TGTGCCAGCAGCTTAGGACAGCGAGACATTCAGTACTTC. It codes for CASSLGQRDIQYF.

The chain carries TRBV7-2 and TRBJ2-7; D is undetermined. Germline V gene data show CDR1 as SGHTA and CDR2 as FQGNSA. V dropped 2 bases and J dropped 0 bases, with 8 bases sitting between them. This CDR3 is built from 14 residues. CDR3 residues: CASSLRLISYEQYF. For the CDR3, the DNA is TGTGCCAGCAGCTTACGGCTAATCTCCTACGAGCAGTACTTC.

This clonotype has just a few counts. DNA of the CDR3: TGCGCCAGCAGCCGCGAGCCTCCCAACTATGGCTACACCTTC. As protein: CASSREPPNYGYTF. The chain recombines TRBV5-1 with TRBJ1-2; D ambiguous. The CDR3 is made up of 14 amino acids. Trimming pared 4 bases from V and 2 bases from J, leaving 12 bases between. From germline, CDR1 is SGHRS and CDR2 YFSETQ.

V is TRBV27 and J is TRBJ2-1; D not certain. V was clipped by 4 bases and J by 2 bases, with 9 bases between them. CDR1 and CDR2 (germline): MNHEY, SMNVEV (reference sequence). The CDR3 extends over 14 amino acids. The DNA for the CDR3 is TGTGCCAGCAGTTCCCGAGGACCCTACAATGAGCAGTTCTTC. Protein sequence: CASSSRGPYNEQFF.

This clonotype has a handful of counts. Here the CDR3 DNA reads TGTGCCAGCTCACCGGGGGCGGGCAACCAAGAGACCCAGTACTTC. It yields the protein CASSPGAGNQETQYF. The chain links TRBV18 to TRBJ2-5; TRBD1 is a possible D gene (6 bases). CDR1 is KGHSH, CDR2 LQKENI, per germline. This CDR3 is 15 amino acids long. V was trimmed by 3 bases and J by 0 bases, leaving 11 bases between them.

In the case of this clonotype: A read error may produce the germline difference seen at one junction end. V and J are TRBV5-1 and TRBJ2-1; tentative D call: TRBD1 (6 bases). The germline gives CDR1 SGHRS, CDR2 YFSETQ. The CDR3 has 15 amino acids. The CDR3, as DNA: TGCGCCAGCAGCTTGGCTGCCAGGGGTTCTGATGACCAGTTCTTC. Its protein product is CASSLAARGSDDQFF.

In this sample, this clonotype turned up a few times. V usage is TRBV3-1 and J usage is TRBJ2-1; D might be TRBD1 (5 bases). The CDR3 sequence is 14 residues long. V shed 2 bases and J shed 7 bases, with 12 bases lying between them. The germline V gene has CDR1 LGHDT and CDR2 YNNKEL (reference sequence). CDR3 amino acids: CASSQMARANEQFF. CDR3 coding DNA: TGTGCCAGCAGCCAAATGGCCAGGGCTAATGAGCAGTTCTTC.